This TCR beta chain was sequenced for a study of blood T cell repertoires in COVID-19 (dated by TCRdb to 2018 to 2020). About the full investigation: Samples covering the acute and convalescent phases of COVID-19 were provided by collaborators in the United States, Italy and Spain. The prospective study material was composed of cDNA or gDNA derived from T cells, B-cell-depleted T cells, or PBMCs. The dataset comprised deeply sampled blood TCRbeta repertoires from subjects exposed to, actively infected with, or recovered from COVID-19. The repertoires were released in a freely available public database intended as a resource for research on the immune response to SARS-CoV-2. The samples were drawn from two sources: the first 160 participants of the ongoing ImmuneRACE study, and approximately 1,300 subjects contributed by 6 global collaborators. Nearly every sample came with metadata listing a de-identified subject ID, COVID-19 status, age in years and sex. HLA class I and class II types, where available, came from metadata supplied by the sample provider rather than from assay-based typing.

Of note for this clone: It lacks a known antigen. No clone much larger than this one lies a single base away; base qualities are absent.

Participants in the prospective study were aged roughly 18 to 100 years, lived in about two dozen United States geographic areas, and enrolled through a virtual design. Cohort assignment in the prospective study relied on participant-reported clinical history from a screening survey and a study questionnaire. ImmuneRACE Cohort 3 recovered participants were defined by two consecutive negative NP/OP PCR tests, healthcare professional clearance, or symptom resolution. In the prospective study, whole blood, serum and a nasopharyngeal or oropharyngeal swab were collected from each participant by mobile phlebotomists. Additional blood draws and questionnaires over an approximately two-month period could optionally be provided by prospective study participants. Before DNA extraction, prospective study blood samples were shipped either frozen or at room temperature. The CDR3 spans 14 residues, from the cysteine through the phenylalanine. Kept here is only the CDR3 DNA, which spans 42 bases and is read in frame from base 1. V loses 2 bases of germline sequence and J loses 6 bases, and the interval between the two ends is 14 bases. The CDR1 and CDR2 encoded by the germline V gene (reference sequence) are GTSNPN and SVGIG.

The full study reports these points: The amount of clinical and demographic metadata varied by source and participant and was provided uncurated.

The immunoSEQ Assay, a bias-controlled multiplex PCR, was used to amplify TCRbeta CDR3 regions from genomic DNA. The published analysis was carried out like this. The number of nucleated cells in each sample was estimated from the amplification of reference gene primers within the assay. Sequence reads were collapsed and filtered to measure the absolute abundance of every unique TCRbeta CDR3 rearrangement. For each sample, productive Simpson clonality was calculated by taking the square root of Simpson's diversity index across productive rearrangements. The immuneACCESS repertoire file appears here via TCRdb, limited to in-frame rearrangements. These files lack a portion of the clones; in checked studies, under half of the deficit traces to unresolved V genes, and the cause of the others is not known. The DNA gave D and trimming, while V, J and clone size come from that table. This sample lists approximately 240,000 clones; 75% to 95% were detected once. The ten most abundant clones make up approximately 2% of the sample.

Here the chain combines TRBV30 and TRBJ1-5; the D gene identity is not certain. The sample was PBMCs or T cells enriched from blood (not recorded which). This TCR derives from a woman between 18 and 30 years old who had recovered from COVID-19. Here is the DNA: TGTGCCTGGAGTAATTGGGAGACTAGTCAGCCCCAGCATTTT. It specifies CAWSNWETSQPQHF.